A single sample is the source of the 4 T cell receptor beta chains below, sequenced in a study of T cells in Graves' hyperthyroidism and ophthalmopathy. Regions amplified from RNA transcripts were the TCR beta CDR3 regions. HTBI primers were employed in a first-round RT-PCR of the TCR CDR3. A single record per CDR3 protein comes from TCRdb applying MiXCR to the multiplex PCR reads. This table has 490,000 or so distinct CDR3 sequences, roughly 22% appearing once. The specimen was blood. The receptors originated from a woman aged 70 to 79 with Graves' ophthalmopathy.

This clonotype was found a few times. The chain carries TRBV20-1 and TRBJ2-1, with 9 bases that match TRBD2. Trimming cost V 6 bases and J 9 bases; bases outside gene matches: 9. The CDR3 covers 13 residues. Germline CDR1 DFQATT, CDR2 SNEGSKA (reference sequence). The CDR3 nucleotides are TGCAGTGCCACCGCGGGACTAGCTTCTGAGCAGTTCTTC. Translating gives CSATAGLASEQFF.

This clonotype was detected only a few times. This CDR3 reads CASSSRQPQHF. CDR3 nucleotides: TGTGCCAGCAGTTCTCGCCAGCCCCAGCATTTT. V usage is TRBV6-2 or TRBV6-3 and J usage is TRBJ1-5; D call uncertain. Germline CDR1 and CDR2: MNHEY and SVGEGT. Between the trimmed V and J ends, which lost 4 bases and 7 bases, there was a span of 5 bases. The CDR3 has 11 amino acids.

In DNA form, the CDR3 reads TGCAGTGTCCCTCGGGCGGGAGGCTTAGTTGATGAGCAGTTCTTC. Its protein is CSVPRAGGLVDEQFF. V usage is TRBV20-1 and J usage is TRBJ2-1, with TRBD2 identical over 8 bases. CDR3 size: 15 residues. Trimming cost V 7 bases and J 8 bases; bases outside gene matches: 16. The germline V gene has CDR1 DFQATT and CDR2 SNEGSKA (reference sequence).

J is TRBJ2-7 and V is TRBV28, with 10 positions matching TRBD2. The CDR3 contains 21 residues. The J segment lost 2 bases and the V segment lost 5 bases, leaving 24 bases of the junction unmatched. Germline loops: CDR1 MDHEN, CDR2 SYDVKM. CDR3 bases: TGTGCCAGCAGTACCCGGGACAGGCCAACTAGCGGGACCACTCGGGCCTACGAGCAGTACTTC. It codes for CASSTRDRPTSGTTRAYEQYF.